This passage covers 32 T cell receptor beta chains from one sample sequenced in a study of cytomegalovirus exposure and HLA in healthy donors. The PCR contained 60 Vbeta and 13 Jbeta primers. This table comes from immunoSEQ multiplex PCR, and its TCRdb copy is limited to in-frame clones, with some not included. Among 150,000 or so clones listed, about 72% were seen once. Input material: PBMCs. These receptors were obtained from a girl aged 10 to 17 in good health and CMV-seronegative.

The chain is built from TRBV29-1 and TRBJ1-1; 9 positions match TRBD1. This CDR3 contains 14 residues. CDR1 and CDR2 from the germline V gene are SQVTM and ANQGSEA. Trimming took 7 bases from V and 0 from J; bases not matched to a gene: 6. CDR3 protein: CSGTGDNMNTEAFF. CDR3 coding DNA: TGCAGCGGGACAGGGGATAACATGAACACTGAAGCTTTCTTT.

The J gene is TRBJ1-1, the V gene TRBV13; possibly TRBD1 for D (5 bases). This CDR3 region has 13 residues. Germline V lookup: CDR1 PRHDT, CDR2 FYEKMQ (reference sequence). V was cut by 5 bases and J by 3 bases, with 10 bases left in between. The CDR3, as DNA: TGTGCCAGCAGCCCCCGGGGGTACACTGAAGCTTTCTTT. This gives the protein CASSPRGYTEAFF.

The chain recombines TRBV4-1 with TRBJ1-1, with 7 bases lining up with TRBD1. The CDR3 is made up of 13 amino acids. V lost 2 bases, J lost 9 bases, and 6 bases stayed unmatched. Germline loops: CDR1 MGHRA, CDR2 YSYEKL. CDR3 protein: CASSQITGEKAFF. The CDR3 nucleotides are TGCGCCAGCAGCCAAATTACAGGGGAGAAAGCTTTCTTT.

V and J are TRBV30 and TRBJ2-1, with TRBD2 matching 14 bases. The V gene's germline CDR1 is GTSNPN and CDR2 SVGIG (reference sequence). J lost 7 bases, V lost 2 bases, and 10 bases had no gene match. This CDR3 contains 17 residues. The CDR3 nucleotides are TGTGCCTGGAGTCCCCAACCGGGACTAGCGGGGGAGAATGAGCAGTTCTTC. Residues: CAWSPQPGLAGENEQFF.

This clone was detected only once. This chain connects TRBV15 to TRBJ1-3; D is undetermined. The ends were cut back, 7 bases at V and 4 bases at J, with 14 bases in the middle. CDR1 and CDR2 from the germline V gene are LNHNV and YYDKDF (reference sequence). CDR3 length equals 14 residues. DNA for the CDR3: TGTGCCACCAAGCCGGGTCAATCCGGAAACACCATATATTTT. This encodes CATKPGQSGNTIYF.

The CDR3 DNA reads TGCGCCAGCAGCTTGGCCGGGACTAGCTCCTACGAGCAGTACTTC. It codes for CASSLAGTSSYEQYF. J is TRBJ2-7 and V is TRBV5-1; 8 nucleotides agree with TRBD2. The CDR3 covers 15 residues. The germline V gene has CDR1 SGHRS and CDR2 YFSETQ. J lost 0 bases, V lost 0 bases, and 2 bases had no gene match. Looking up the rest from reference TRBV5-1 and TRBJ2-7 gives the full variable domain: KAGVTQTPRYLIKTRGQQVTLSCSPISGHRSVSWYQQTPGQGLQFLFEYFSETQRNKGNFPGRFSGRQFSNSRSEMNVSTLELGDSALYLCASSLAGTSSYEQYFGPGTRLTVT.

V and J are TRBV27 and TRBJ2-7, with TRBD2 matching over 9 bases. The germline V gene has CDR1 MNHEY and CDR2 SMNVEV (reference sequence). The trim removed 3 bases at V and 0 bases at J, leaving 6 bases unmatched. The CDR3 is made up of 16 amino acids. The CDR3 bases are TGTGCCAGCAGTTTGATAGCGGGGGAGAGCTCCTACGAGCAGTACTTC. Protein product: CASSLIAGESSYEQYF.

The chain has TRBV9 and TRBJ2-3; TRBD2 might be the D (6 bases). Germline V gene lookup returns CDR1 SGDLS and CDR2 YYNGEE. This CDR3 has 15 amino acids. Trimming cost V 2 bases and J 0 bases, with 10 bases left between them. In DNA form, the CDR3 reads TGTGCCAGCAGCGTTTTAGCGGATAGCACAGATACGCAGTATTTT. This translates into CASSVLADSTDTQYF. The whole variable domain, filled in from reference TRBV9 and TRBJ2-3, reads DSGVTQTPKHLITATGQRVTLRCSPRSGDLSVYWYQQSLDQGLQFLIQYYNGEERAKGNILERFSAQQFPDLHSELNLSSLELGDSALYFCASSVLADSTDTQYFGPGTRLTVL.

The chain is built from TRBV30 and TRBJ2-5; 9 nucleotides agree with TRBD2. The CDR3 sequence is 14 residues long. V was clipped by 3 bases and J by 4 bases; unmatched bases: 6. In germline, CDR1 is GTSNPN, CDR2 SVGIG (reference sequence). The CDR3 region has the DNA TGTGCCTGGAGGGTTAGCGGGGGAGCAGAGACCCAGTACTTC. Its translation is CAWRVSGGAETQYF. The full variable domain, completed using reference TRBV30 and TRBJ2-5, is SQTIHQWPATLVQPVGSPLSLECTVEGTSNPNLYWYRQAAGRGLQLLFYSVGIGQISSEVPQNLSASRPQDRQFILSSKKLLLSDSGFYLCAWRVSGGAETQYFGPGTRLLVL.

V is TRBV6-6 and J is TRBJ1-2, with a weak D call TRBD1 (6 bases). Between the trimmed V and J ends, which lost 6 bases and 8 bases, there was a span of 19 bases. There are 14 residues in the CDR3. CDR1 and CDR2 (germline): MNHNY, SVGAGI (reference sequence). The CDR3 bases are TGTGCCAGCAGCCAACAGGGCCCTTCCCTAGGCTACACCTTC. As protein: CASSQQGPSLGYTF.

This clone has only a few counts. This chain connects TRBV6-6 to TRBJ1-3; weak D call: TRBD1 (6 bases). With 10 bases removed from V and 0 bases from J, the gap between germline ends came to 19 bases. The CDR3 has 16 amino acids. Germline-derived CDR1 and CDR2 are MNHNY and SVGAGI (reference sequence). The CDR3 is CATTREGGSSGNTIYF. The CDR3 DNA reads TGTGCCACTACCAGGGAGGGGGGAAGCTCTGGAAACACCATATATTTT.

V usage is TRBV27 and J usage is TRBJ2-2, with TRBD1 as a possible D gene (6 bases). Germline lookup yields CDR1 MNHEY and CDR2 SMNVEV (reference sequence). The CDR3 length is 15 residues. Trimming took 5 bases from V and 7 from J, leaving 17 bases between them. The CDR3 reads CASSRGQLTNGELFF. CDR3 coding DNA: TGTGCCAGCAGTCGCGGACAGTTAACCAACGGGGAGCTGTTTTTT.

This clone was recorded a few times. In nucleotides, the CDR3 is TGTGCCAGCAGTGTTGGGCAGGGGGGTAACGCTGAAGCTTTCTTT. Residues: CASSVGQGGNAEAFF. J is TRBJ1-1 and V is TRBV2; the match to TRBD1 covers 7 bases. Looked up from germline, CDR1 is SNHLY and CDR2 is FYNNEI. V shed 4 bases and J 6 bases; nucleotides not matched to a gene: 11. This CDR3 contains 15 residues.

This chain uses TRBV5-8 with TRBJ2-5, with TRBD1 identical over 10 bases. The CDR3 contains 17 residues. The V and J ends lost 4 bases and 5 bases, in that order; junction bases with no gene match: 14. CDR1 and CDR2 (germline): SGHTS, YDEGEE. The CDR3 bases are TGTGCCAGCAGCAAACTTCAGACAGGGGGCTTGGTCGAGACCCAGTACTTC. This gives the protein CASSKLQTGGLVETQYF.

The chain is built from TRBV19 and TRBJ2-3; 11 nucleotides match TRBD2. The CDR3 length is 16 residues. The ends lost 5 bases at V and 4 bases at J; junction bases unmatched: 8. Germline V gene sequence: CDR1 LNHDA, CDR2 SQIVND (reference sequence). The CDR3 loop is CASSLTSGGISDTQYF. The CDR3 DNA reads TGTGCCAGTAGTTTAACTAGCGGGGGAATCTCAGATACGCAGTATTTT.

This clone was detected a few times. The chain uses TRBV11-1 and TRBJ2-1; D perhaps matches TRBD2 (5 bases). CDR3 length equals 15 residues. From germline, CDR1 is SGHAT and CDR2 FQDESV (reference sequence). The V and J ends lost 1 base and 4 bases respectively, with 11 bases between them. DNA for the CDR3: TGTGCCAGCAGCTTAGGATCCGGGGATTACAATGAGCAGTTCTTC. Translated, it gives CASSLGSGDYNEQFF. Looking up the rest from reference TRBV11-1 and TRBJ2-1 gives the full variable domain: EAEVAQSPRYKITEKSQAVAFWCDPISGHATLYWYRQILGQGPELLVQFQDESVVDDSQLPKDRFSAERLKGVDSTLKIQPAELGDSAMYLCASSLGSGDYNEQFFGPGTRLTVL.

The chain joins TRBV4-1 to TRBJ2-1; TRBD2 matches at 10 bases. J gave up 9 bases and V 2 bases, and 4 bases lay outside the gene matches. There are 14 residues in the CDR3. Germline V gene lookup returns CDR1 MGHRA and CDR2 YSYEKL. The CDR3 DNA reads as TGCGCCAGCAGCCAAAGCGGGGGGGCGGTTGAGCAGTTCTTC. It codes for CASSQSGGAVEQFF.

The V call is TRBV19, the J call TRBJ1-1, with TRBD1 matching 8 bases. CDR3 length: 14 amino acids. V shed 6 bases, J shed 7 bases, and the junction held 10 bases outside the gene matches. Germline V CDR1 and CDR2: LNHDA, SQIVND (reference sequence). CDR3 sequence: CASSKATGEIEAFF. For the CDR3, the DNA is TGTGCCAGTAGCAAGGCGACAGGGGAAATTGAAGCTTTCTTT.

The CDR3: CASSVSAEASRSTF. CDR3 nucleotide sequence: TGTGCCAGCAGCGTAAGCGCAGAGGCCTCCCGGTCCACCTTC. The V and J genes are TRBV9 and TRBJ1-2; no definite D call. The CDR3 totals 14 residues. Trimming took off 1 base at V and 13 bases at J, with 20 bases between the two ends. Germline CDR1 is SGDLS and CDR2 is YYNGEE.

The chain uses TRBV18 and TRBJ2-2; tentatively, D is TRBD2 (6 bases). V shed 8 bases and J shed 4 bases, with 11 bases lying between them. Germline V gene lookup returns CDR1 KGHSH and CDR2 LQKENI. The CDR3 runs 13 residues. CDR3: CASDLGGTGELFF. The DNA for the CDR3 is TGTGCCAGCGACCTCGGGGGCACCGGGGAGCTGTTTTTT.

The chain combines TRBV7-8 with TRBJ2-7; a possible D gene is TRBD1 (5 bases). The V gene's germline CDR1 is SGHVS and CDR2 FQNEAQ. V was cut by 5 bases and J by 4 bases, with 21 bases left in between. The CDR3 contains 16 residues. CDR3 in amino acids: CASSHSEGVGFYEQYF. CDR3 sequence (DNA): TGTGCCAGCAGCCATTCTGAAGGGGTGGGCTTTTACGAGCAGTACTTC.

This clone was seen a single time. V is TRBV10-2 and J is TRBJ2-7; D is ambiguous. Trimming took 11 bases from V and 5 from J, leaving 19 bases between them. The CDR3 sequence is 13 residues long. CDR1 is WSHSY and CDR2 is SAAADI in the germline V gene. The CDR3 region is CACNAPGYDEQYF. The CDR3 DNA sequence: TGCGCCTGTAATGCCCCGGGTTACGACGAGCAGTACTTC.

This clone was picked up a small number of times. This sequence joins TRBV10-3 and TRBJ2-7; D may be TRBD1 (6 bases). CDR1 is ENHRY and CDR2 is SYGVKD in the germline V gene. Trimming shortened V by 0 bases and J by 0 bases, and 6 bases separated the two germline ends. This CDR3 is built from 14 residues. The CDR3 nucleotides read TGTGCCATCAGTGAGTCGGACAGCTCCTACGAGCAGTACTTC. Its protein product is CAISESDSSYEQYF.

This clone has more than one count but fewer than ten. V and J are TRBV19 and TRBJ2-7, with D perhaps matching TRBD1 (5 bases). The V gene's germline CDR1 is LNHDA and CDR2 SQIVND (reference sequence). Between the trimmed V and J ends, which lost 3 bases and 2 bases, there was a span of 8 bases. This CDR3 region has 13 residues. The CDR3 DNA sequence: TGTGCCAGTAGTATCATAGGGGCCTACGAGCAGTACTTC. It translates to CASSIIGAYEQYF.

This chain joins TRBV27 and TRBJ2-7, with D possibly being TRBD1 (6 bases). CDR3 size: 12 residues. Germline values: CDR1 MNHEY, CDR2 SMNVEV (reference sequence). Trimming removed 5 bases at V and 5 bases at J, with 10 bases between. CDR3 DNA sequence: TGTGCCAGCAGTCTCAGGGGAGACGAGCAGTACTTC. This gives the protein CASSLRGDEQYF.

This clone was observed a handful of times. The chain combines TRBV29-1 with TRBJ2-5, with a weak D call TRBD2 (7 bases). The CDR3 sequence is 14 residues long. From germline, CDR1 is SQVTM and CDR2 ANQGSEA. V lost 4 bases and J lost 1, with 13 bases in between. The CDR3 DNA reads TGCAGCGTTGCTGGAGGGGGGGGCCAAGAGACCCAGTACTTC. It translates to CSVAGGGGQETQYF.

The chain combines TRBV7-6 with TRBJ2-7; possible D gene TRBD2, 6 bases. The germline V and J ends were trimmed by 3 bases and 2 bases, with 8 bases remaining between them. Germline values: CDR1 SGHVS, CDR2 FNYEAQ. The CDR3 is made up of 13 amino acids. In nucleotides, the CDR3 is TGTGCCAGCAGCTTTGGGGGGACCTACGAGCAGTACTTC. It encodes CASSFGGTYEQYF.

The chain carries TRBV19 and TRBJ1-3, with D possibly matching TRBD1 (5 bases). The germline gives CDR1 LNHDA, CDR2 SQIVND (reference sequence). With 8 bases removed from V and 2 bases from J, the gap between germline ends came to 13 bases. The CDR3 contains 14 residues. CDR3 amino acids: CASHAGSPGNTIYF. For the CDR3, the DNA is TGTGCCAGTCATGCAGGGTCCCCTGGAAACACCATATATTTT.

The rearrangement joins TRBV7-8 to TRBJ1-1; possible D gene TRBD1, 5 bases. This CDR3 contains 12 residues. The germline gives CDR1 SGHVS, CDR2 FQNEAQ. V gave up 4 bases and J gave up 4 bases, with 7 bases separating them. CDR3 sequence reads: CASSSQGTEAFF. DNA of the CDR3: TGTGCCAGCAGCTCCCAGGGCACTGAAGCTTTCTTT.

J is TRBJ2-3 and V is TRBV9, with D unresolved. Trimming left V 2 bases short and J 5 bases short, with 3 bases between. The CDR3 runs 11 residues. Germline V lookup: CDR1 SGDLS, CDR2 YYNGEE. The CDR3 here is CASSVQDTQYF. CDR3 DNA sequence: TGTGCCAGCAGCGTCCAAGATACGCAGTATTTT.

This chain connects TRBV7-2 to TRBJ1-4; possible D gene TRBD1, 5 bases. Trimming stripped 3 bases from V and 7 bases from J, with 18 bases between. The CDR3 is 16 amino acids. Germline V lookup: CDR1 SGHTA, CDR2 FQGNSA. In nucleotides, the CDR3 is TGTGCCAGCAGCTTGGGGGGAAAGCGGCTAAGTGAAAAACTGTTTTTT. It encodes CASSLGGKRLSEKLFF.

The chain employs TRBV2 and TRBJ1-6; D perhaps matches TRBD1 (5 bases). The CDR3 has 16 residues. Germline loops: CDR1 SNHLY, CDR2 FYNNEI. The V end lost 8 bases, the J end lost 11 bases, and 25 bases lay between the germline ends. CDR3 sequence reads: CASARSTGTHGPPLHF. The CDR3 nucleotides are TGTGCCAGCGCCCGTAGTACCGGGACTCACGGGCCACCCCTCCACTTT.